This T cell receptor beta chain came from a study of blood T cell repertoires in COVID-19. Study summary: Whether acute or convalescent, the COVID-19 samples came from the United States, Italy and Spain. T cells, B-cell-depleted T cells, or PBMCs supplied cDNA or gDNA.

The repertoire was sequenced with immunoSEQ multiplex PCR; TCRdb's copy has only in-frame clones and lacks some. The sample lists about 38,000 clones; approximately 91% were seen once. The ends lost 1 base at V and 4 bases at J; junction bases unmatched: 5. Germline values: CDR1 SNHLY, CDR2 FYNNEI. The CDR3 extends over 15 amino acids. The rearrangement links TRBV2 to TRBJ2-5, with TRBD2 matching over 8 bases. This sequence was found in a man between 70 and 80 years old with active COVID-19. Sequencing used peripheral blood. DNA of the CDR3: TGTGCCAGCAGTGAAGAAGCGGGGGTGGTAGAGACCCAGTACTTC. Translating it yields CASSEEAGVVETQYF.